Here is one T cell receptor beta chain with its context. The entry originates in a study of blood T cell repertoires in COVID-19. Using immunoSEQ multiplex PCR, the repertoire was profiled, and TCRdb retains in-frame clones only, with some absent. The sample yields roughly 16,000 clones, 65% to 85% seen once. The CDR3 spans 14 residues. V shed 10 bases and J shed 0 bases, with 13 bases lying between them. This TCR derives from a human donor in a cohort sampled during active COVID-19. The sample taken for sequencing was peripheral blood. V gene TRBV23-1 combines with J gene TRBJ2-1, with D possibly TRBD2 on 5 matching bases. TRBV23-1 is flagged as an ORF with uncertain function. The DNA of the CDR3 is TGCGCCACAGCGGTATGCCCCTCCTACAATGAGCAGTTCTTC. Translated: CATAVCPSYNEQFF.